This TCR beta chain emerged from a study of response to subunit inactivated influenza vaccine (dated by TCRdb to the late 2010s). Broadly, across the study: To follow how T cells responded to a trivalent subunit inactivated influenza vaccine, the researchers relied on deep quantitative profiling of the T cell receptor repertoire. Broad study findings and their caveats: The authors suggested that each seasonal influenza vaccination may recruit only a limited number of new T cells.

The method behind the library was RT-PCR. The sequencer was an Illumina HiSeq 2500. The public reads were reprocessed in TCRdb via fastp at Q25 and MiXCR, keeping in-frame beta chains. Duplicate CDR3 protein sequences are folded into a single record with the most common DNA and genes. The sample table holds 650,000 to 800,000 distinct CDR3 sequences, of which over 11% were seen once. Of the sample, 6.5% to 8.5% is held by the ten largest clones. Concerning this clonotype itself: The antigen it binds to is not known. The input lacks base qualities; no much larger clone sits a single base away.

CDR1 and CDR2 are read off the germline V gene (reference sequence) as SGHAT and FQDESV. V and J are trimmed by 5 bases and 0 bases, and the gene matches miss 12 bases of the junction. The CDR3, cysteine through phenylalanine, is 20 amino acids long. CDR3 DNA is the only sequence kept; it has 60 bases, read in frame from the first base. This receptor was identified in a man aged 50 to 59 who received an inactivated influenza vaccine. Donor details come from another sample of the same person, matched by shared clones. Sample: PBMCs from blood, taken 14 days before vaccination. Here the chain combines TRBV11-1 and TRBJ2-6; TRBD2 agrees with 11 junctional bases. The bases are TGTGCCAGCAGCACTGGAATAGCGGGAGGGCCAGTCTCTGGGGCCAACGTCCTGACTTTC. It is translated as CASSTGIAGGPVSGANVLTF.